This TCR beta chain was retrieved from a study of blood T cell repertoires in COVID-19. Across the whole study: COVID-19 samples, acute and convalescent, were from the United States, Italy and Spain.

The germline CDR1 and CDR2 sequences are SQVTM and ANQGSEA. The CDR3 covers 15 residues. V shed 7 bases and J shed 2 bases, with 20 bases lying between them. Original processing methods: Reference gene primer amplification in the assay estimated nucleated cell counts. Generated by immunoSEQ multiplex PCR, the TCRdb table keeps only in-frame clones and is missing some. V, J and clone size are taken as reported in that table, and D and trimming were inferred from the DNA itself. The sample lists 150,000 to 200,000 clones; roughly 76% were seen once. The specimen sequenced was peripheral blood. This receptor was obtained from a woman between 50 and 59 years old with active or convalescent COVID-19. The chain recombines TRBV29-1 with TRBJ1-1; the D gene is possibly TRBD1 (5 bases). The CDR3: CSALEGKRENTEAFF. In nucleotides, the CDR3 is TGCAGCGCTCTGGAGGGGAAAAGGGAAAACACTGAAGCTTTCTTT.